What follows is one T cell receptor (beta chain) and its context. Its antigen is undetermined. This sample was included in a study of shared clonotypes between healthy human individuals. General study findings and limits: Around 5% of naive CD4 clonotypes were common to a handful of donors. Sorted-subset samples were not fully sequenced, rarefaction indicated. Relative to their counterparts shared across all four donors, non-shared clonotypes exhibited diminished generation probabilities.

The CDR3 runs to 16 residues. Germline CDR1 is SGHTA and CDR2 is FQGNSA. The trim removed 1 base at V and 4 bases at J, leaving 7 bases unmatched. An even split of each subset's genomic DNA across several immunoSEQ plates was performed. The table came from immunoSEQ multiplex PCR; TCRdb's copy has only in-frame clones and leaves some out. The table records millions of clones, more than 80% of them present only once. Sequenced sample: naive CD4+ T cells sorted from blood. Subset here: CD45RA+ positively selected. This TCR derives from a man younger than 30 in good health. The J gene is TRBJ2-3, the V gene TRBV7-2; 8 nucleotides align to TRBD2. CDR3 sequence: CASSLGGREVADTQYF. The CDR3 nucleotides read TGTGCCAGCAGCTTAGGGGGGCGGGAGGTGGCAGATACGCAGTATTTT.